The 7 T cell receptor beta chains presented below share a single source sample, sequenced in a study of response to subunit inactivated influenza vaccine. Each CDR3 protein is one row after TCRdb ran MiXCR on the RT-PCR reads. The sample includes around 750,000 distinct CDR3 sequences, less than 25% of them seen just once. Sequencing used PBMCs from blood, obtained 4 to 6 days after vaccination. The receptors originated from a man in his forties or fifties who received an inactivated influenza vaccine.

The chain combines TRBV5-6 with TRBJ2-3, with 8 bases that match TRBD2. With V trimmed by 2 bases and J by 2 bases, 7 bases remained unmatched. This CDR3 region has 16 residues. In germline, CDR1 is SGHDT, CDR2 YYEEEE. The CDR3 DNA sequence: TGTGCCAGCAGCTTAAGACTAGCGAGCATCACAGATACGCAGTATTTT. Translation gives CASSLRLASITDTQYF.

This clonotype occurred a few times. The chain employs TRBV6-5 and TRBJ2-1, with a weak D call TRBD1 (6 bases). CDR1 MNHEY and CDR2 SVGAGI come from the germline V gene. CDR3 length: 14 residues. V was clipped by 2 bases and J by 7 bases, with 12 bases between them. The CDR3 coding sequence is TGTGCCAGCAGTTACGGTGGGGGCTCGAATGAGCAGTTCTTC. This sequence encodes CASSYGGGSNEQFF.

Many counts were recorded for this clonotype. Relative to the germline gene, one junction end is altered; a read error may explain this. This chain uses TRBV7-9 with TRBJ2-2; no clear D. Germline CDR1 is SEHNR and CDR2 is FQNEAQ (reference sequence). The CDR3 is 12 amino acids. This CDR3 reads CASSLSAGELFF. In nucleotides, the CDR3 is TGCGCCAGCAGCTTATCAGCCGGGGAGCTGTTTTTT.

This rearrangement joins TRBV20-1 to TRBJ2-5, with D tentatively TRBD1 (5 bases). The ends were cut back, 5 bases at V and 5 bases at J, with 15 bases in the middle. The germline V gene has CDR1 DFQATT and CDR2 SNEGSKA (reference sequence). This CDR3 is built from 13 residues. The CDR3 DNA is TGCAGTGCTCCTCAGGGAATTGGGGAGACCCAGTACTTC. Protein: CSAPQGIGETQYF.

This clonotype was seen only a few times. The chain combines TRBV12-3 or TRBV12-4 with TRBJ2-6; no definite D call. There are 16 residues in the CDR3. Trimming removed 4 bases from V and 12 bases from J, with 22 bases in between. CDR3 amino acids: CASSYGGSSGIGVLTF. CDR3 nucleotide sequence: TGTGCCAGCAGTTACGGTGGGTCTTCCGGTATCGGCGTCCTGACTTTC.

This clonotype was seen only a few times. The chain combines TRBV10-3 with TRBJ2-5; no definite D call. The V end lost 6 bases, the J end lost 5 bases, and 7 bases lay between the germline ends. Germline-derived CDR1 and CDR2 are ENHRY and SYGVKD. This CDR3 has 11 amino acids. The CDR3 DNA sequence: TGTGCCATCAGGGGCCCGGAGACCCAGTACTTC. This codes for CAIRGPETQYF.

This chain uses TRBV7-2 with TRBJ1-2; no definite D call. V was cut by 1 base and J by 0 bases, with 9 bases left in between. CDR1 is SGHTA and CDR2 is FQGNSA in the germline V gene. The CDR3 spans 15 residues. The CDR3, as DNA: TGTGCCAGCAGCTTAGGGGTCGAAACTAACTATGGCTACACCTTC. Its protein product is CASSLGVETNYGYTF. Combining the CDR3 with reference TRBV7-2 and TRBJ1-2 gives the whole variable domain GAGVSQSPSNKVTEKGKDVELRCDPISGHTALYWYRQSLGQGLEFLIYFQGNSAPDKSGLPSDRFSAERTGGSVSTLTIQRTQQEDSAVYLCASSLGVETNYGYTFGSGTRLTVV.